These 4 T cell receptor beta chains were all obtained from the same sample, sequenced in a study of CD8+ T cells in alopecia areata. Extraction and reverse transcription of RNA yielded cDNA as the sequencing template. Assay: immunoSEQ multiplex PCR; the TCRdb copy retains only in-frame clones and omits some. The sample records around 140,000 clones, 51% being singletons. The specimen comprised CD4+ T cells sorted from blood, sampled at week 0. The receptors stem from a human donor with alopecia areata.

The chain joins TRBV5-4 to TRBJ2-5; D could derive from TRBD1 or TRBD2 (7 bases each). Germline V gene data show CDR1 as SGHNT and CDR2 as YYREEE (reference sequence). The V end lost 3 bases, the J end lost 5 bases, and 14 bases lay between the germline ends. This CDR3 comprises 14 residues. The CDR3 spells CASSWEGAGETQYF. Here the CDR3 DNA reads TGTGCCAGCAGCTGGGAGGGGGCTGGGGAGACCCAGTACTTC.

V is TRBV4-1 and J is TRBJ2-7, with 10 bases lining up with TRBD1. V dropped 4 bases and J dropped 2; count of bases not matched to a gene: 17. CDR1 and CDR2 (germline): MGHRA, YSYEKL. CDR3 length equals 19 residues. CDR3: CASSRNRRDRGPSTYEQYF. The CDR3 coding sequence is TGCGCCAGCAGCCGTAACCGCCGAGACAGGGGGCCCTCCACCTACGAGCAGTACTTC.

This clone was seen a handful of times. The chain has TRBV29-1 and TRBJ2-4; the D call may be TRBD1 or TRBD2 (5 bases each). V shed 7 bases and J shed 7 bases, with 17 bases lying between them. CDR3 length: 13 amino acids. The germline CDR1 and CDR2 sequences are SQVTM and ANQGSEA. Written as DNA, the CDR3 is TGCAGCGGGGGGAAGCTCGGGGACAACATTCAGTACTTC. This translates into CSGGKLGDNIQYF.

CDR3 residues: CAWSVRNQPQHF. CDR3 bases: TGTGCCTGGAGTGTACGGAATCAGCCCCAGCATTTT. The rearrangement uses TRBV30 and TRBJ1-5; D uncertain. Germline CDR1 reads GTSNPN; CDR2 reads SVGIG (reference sequence). Trimming left V 0 bases short and J 4 bases short, with 4 bases between. The CDR3 covers 12 residues. Variable domain in full (rest from reference TRBV30 and TRBJ1-5): SQTIHQWPATLVQPVGSPLSLECTVEGTSNPNLYWYRQAAGRGLQLLFYSVGIGQISSEVPQNLSASRPQDRQFILSSKKLLLSDSGFYLCAWSVRNQPQHFGDGTRLSIL.